In its sample, the clone carrying this T cell receptor beta chain was seen once. This entry is derived from a study of blood T cell repertoires in COVID-19. Germline-derived CDR1 and CDR2 are SEHNR and FQNEAQ (reference sequence). The CDR3 covers 14 residues. Trimming left V 4 bases short and J 4 bases short, with 13 bases between. Recruits, aged roughly 18 to 90 years, lived in 24 US areas. For recovered donors of Cohort 3, there were two negative PCRs, clearance, or symptom resolution. The table came from immunoSEQ multiplex PCR; TCRdb's copy has only in-frame clones and leaves some out. The data show hundreds of thousands of clones, around 87% seen once.

V gene TRBV7-9 combines with J gene TRBJ1-2, with unresolved D. This clonotype was sampled from a woman aged 50 to 60 who had recovered from COVID-19. Sequences were obtained from PBMCs or T cells enriched from blood (not recorded which). The CDR3: CASSSGSQTYGYTF. The CDR3 coding sequence is TGTGCCAGCAGCTCGGGATCGCAGACCTATGGCTACACCTTC. Based on the CDR3 plus reference TRBV7-9 and TRBJ1-2, the full variable domain is DTGVSQNPRHKITKRGQNVTFRCDPISEHNRLYWYRQTLGQGPEFLTYFQNEAQLEKSRLLSDRFSAERPKGSFSTLEIQRTEQGDSAMYLCASSSGSQTYGYTFGSGTRLTVV.